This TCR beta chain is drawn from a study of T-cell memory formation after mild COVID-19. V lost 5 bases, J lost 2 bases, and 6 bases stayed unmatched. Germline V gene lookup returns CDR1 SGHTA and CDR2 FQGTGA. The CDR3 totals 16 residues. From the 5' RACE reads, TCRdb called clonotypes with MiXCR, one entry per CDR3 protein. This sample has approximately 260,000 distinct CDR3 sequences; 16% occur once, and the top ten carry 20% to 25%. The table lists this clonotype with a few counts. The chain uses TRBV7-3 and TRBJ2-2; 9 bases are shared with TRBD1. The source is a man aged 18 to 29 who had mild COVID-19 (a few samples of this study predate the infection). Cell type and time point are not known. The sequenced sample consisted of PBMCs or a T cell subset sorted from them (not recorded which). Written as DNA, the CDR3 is TGTGCCAGCAGCACCCCGGGACAGGGAAACACCGGGGAGCTGTTTTTT. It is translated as CASSTPGQGNTGELFF.